What follows describes a single TCR beta chain. Its matching antigen is unknown. V shed 6 bases, J shed 1 base, and the junction held 9 bases outside the gene matches. The CDR3 sequence is 15 residues long. From germline, CDR1 is SGHAT and CDR2 FQNNGV. The data stem from a study of T cell repertoires in cytomegalovirus infection. Across the study: Both CMV infection and a matching HLA type were indicated by public TCR beta signatures.

Overall study findings and caveats: HLA-C-restricted, CMV-specific TCR beta clonotypes were dominant ex vivo.

In TCRdb, the reads were re-called with MiXCR into one record per CDR3 protein. Of approximately 590,000 distinct CDR3 sequences in the sample, roughly 43% are singletons; the top ten hold more than 40%. The chain combines TRBV11-2 with TRBJ2-7; 7 positions match TRBD1. The specimen was cultured PBMCs, collected from culture after CMV antigen stimulation. The receptor was isolated from a human donor in good health (CMV status not recorded). Some clones in this sample may be carry-over from other donors' samples. CDR3 residues: CASRLTGTTSYEQYF. CDR3 bases: TGTGCCAGCAGATTGACAGGGACCACGTCCTACGAGCAGTACTTC.